This note documents a single TCR beta chain sequence. The sample belongs to a study of cytomegalovirus exposure and HLA in healthy donors. V lost 1 base, J lost 10 bases, and 8 bases lay in between. The CDR3 length is 11 residues. Germline CDR1 is GTSNPN and CDR2 is SVGIG (reference sequence). The primer mix had 60 Vbeta and 13 Jbeta primers. Method: immunoSEQ multiplex PCR; TCRdb's copy keeps in-frame clones and lacks some. The sample holds 140,000 to 150,000 clones; around two thirds are singletons and the top ten take 2.1%. The chain combines TRBV30 with TRBJ2-1; the D gene is possibly TRBD2 (6 bases). This clonotype was obtained from a woman aged 60 to 75 in good health and CMV-seropositive. The specimen was PBMCs. The chain's CDR3 is CAWSAGGEQFF. CDR3 sequence (DNA): TGTGCCTGGAGTGCTGGGGGGGAGCAGTTCTTC.